These T cell receptor beta chains were read from a single sample in a study of naive and memory T cell subsets. TCRdb processed the UMI-ligation and nested PCR reads anew with MiXCR; each CDR3 protein has one entry. The sample has over 100,000 distinct CDR3 sequences, roughly 36% seen once; the top ten hold roughly 0.9%. The source material was central memory CD4+ T cells from blood. Receptor source: a human donor in good health. Each CDR3 is given with its conserved first and last residue. D genes are given only for firm matches. Expanded clones are given a class, and other clones once, few, many or no size at all.

size	length	V	D	J	CDR3	DNA
-	14	TRBV28	-	TRBJ1-3	CASSSSLSGNTIYF	TGTGCCAGCAGTTCCTCTCTTTCTGGAAACACCATATATTTT
-	11	TRBV7-8	-	TRBJ2-5	CASSLGTPQYF	TGTGCCAGCAGCTTGGGCACCCCCCAGTACTTC
-	16	TRBV6-2/TRBV6-3	TRBD2	TRBJ2-2	CASSFLGTTDTGELFF	TGTGCCAGCAGTTTCCTCGGGACTACAGATACCGGGGAGCTGTTTTTT
many	17	TRBV3-1	TRBD2	TRBJ2-2	CASSQALGLAGAGELFF	TGTGCCAGCAGCCAAGCCCTGGGGCTAGCGGGAGCCGGGGAGCTGTTTTTT
few	14	TRBV11-1	-	TRBJ2-7	CASSLARFGYEQYF	TGTGCCAGCAGCTTAGCGCGTTTTGGGTACGAGCAGTACTTC
many	14	TRBV2	TRBD1	TRBJ2-1	CAGLRTGENNEQFF	TGTGCCGGTCTCCGGACAGGGGAGAACAATGAGCAGTTCTTC
few	16	TRBV7-8	TRBD1	TRBJ2-1	CASSLLPGQGNNEQFF	TGTGCCAGCAGCTTATTACCGGGACAGGGGAACAATGAGCAGTTCTTC
many	14	TRBV11-2	TRBD2	TRBJ2-1	CASSRTSGNNEQFF	TGTGCCAGCAGTAGGACTAGCGGAAACAATGAGCAGTTCTTC
few	17	TRBV7-2	TRBD2	TRBJ2-3	CASSRVGTSGTSDTQYF	TGTGCCAGCAGCCGCGTCGGAACTAGCGGAACATCAGATACGCAGTATTTT
-	17	TRBV6-5	TRBD1	TRBJ1-5	CASSLSRGQGGNQPQHF	TGTGCCAGCAGCCTTAGTAGGGGCCAGGGGGGCAATCAGCCCCAGCATTTT
-	22	TRBV5-1	TRBD2	TRBJ2-3	CASSLLPSGTSGRAQVGITQYF	TGCGCCAGCAGCTTGTTACCTTCCGGGACTAGCGGGAGGGCACAGGTCGGGATTACGCAGTATTTT